Sequencing of this T cell receptor beta chain was carried out in a study of human T cells and chemical hapten exposure (dated by TCRdb to 2020 to 2022). About the study as a whole: For sensitization, 2% DPC in acetone was applied to a roughly 2 cm by roughly 2 cm area of upper inner arm skin. Throughout the study period of around 25 weeks, patients also received therapeutic DPC doses to the scalp every week. Patch testing was done on the upper back using Finn chambers containing 0.01% DPC, and results were scored after 6 days according to International Contact Dermatitis Research Group standards. The patient cohort, mostly female, included alopecia areata with under or over 50% scalp involvement, alopecia totalis and alopecia universalis. The libraries were sequenced as a pool, and the TCR yield per sample differed mostly because of small variations in library volumes within the pool. In alopecia patients, the study followed how the peripheral blood TCR repertoire changed in vivo over primary and secondary sensitization to diphenylcyclopropenone (DPC), a hapten. Blood samples were taken from patients before sensitization (week 0) and at 2, 6 and about 24 weeks after DPC sensitization. Blood for TCR sequencing was provided by twenty-nine alopecia patients at one to four time points (pre-sensitization, 2, 6 and 24 weeks). On the study overall, not on this receptor specifically: After repeated subsampling, changes were observed in the strength of the expansion versus patch-test correlation and in the threshold at which the correlation became significant. DPC sensitization did not change how many TCRs were above 1 in 1000 frequency, and no evidence was found of alterations in global repertoire structure. Because every patient had alopecia, a presumed autoimmune disease, the patients' immune response might differ from that of healthy individuals. Patch test score was positively correlated with the number of PT1 expanded TCRs, with significance at thresholds 8, 16 and 32 but not at 4. Significantly more large CDR3 similarity clusters were formed by expanded TCRs than by pre-sensitization or healthy control sets, consistent with antigen-driven responses.

The library was built by means of RACE. Sequenced on a NextSeq 500. Library preparation attached unique molecular identifiers to individual cDNA molecules for quantitative, reproducible TCR counting. For every blood RNA sample, sequencing covered both the TCR alpha and TCR beta chains. On the authors' methods: A median of around 96,000 TCRs per sample was observed, with a range of about 23,224 to 690,600. The Decombinator software suite was used to annotate V, J and CDR3 in the TCR reads. For PS versus PT1 abundance plots, all samples were subsampled to the same number of TCRs (28,000). TCRs were defined as expanded if absent before sensitization and observed at least eight times at the 2-week time point. The public reads were quality trimmed at Q25 with fastp and then assembled into clones with MiXCR by TCRdb, keeping productive beta chains. Each CDR3 protein appears once, grouped with its most common genes and DNA. TCRdb assigned the V and J calls; the authors' analysis was not used. This sample gives 300,000 to 400,000 distinct CDR3 sequences in total; around 6.9% of them show up just once. The ten largest account for approximately 8.9% of the sample.

Inclusive of the bounding cysteine and phenylalanine, the CDR3 is 17 residues long. Only CDR3 DNA is held: 51 bases, read in frame from base 1. Per the germline V gene, KGHSH is the CDR1 and LQKENI is the CDR2. V gives up 0 bases and J gives up 9 bases, and the segment between their germline ends measures 21 bases. The time point label corresponds to: patch test 1, 2 weeks after DPC sensitization. The treatment or condition label, as the study defines it: therapeutic diphenylcyclopropenone sensitization with weekly scalp DPC. Blood at each patch-test visit was drawn before the patch test was applied. Patients were eligible if aged 18 to 70, diagnosed with alopecia and judged suitable for DPC therapy, and pregnant patients were excluded. Total RNA was extracted from unfractionated whole blood collected in Tempus Blood RNA tubes. About this clonotype itself: Its antigen specificity is not known. There are no base qualities to consult, and no much larger clone falls within one base.

The source of this sequence is a woman younger than 35 with alopecia areata. Some clones in this sample may be carry-over from other donors' samples. Rearrangement joined TRBV18 to TRBJ2-1, with the D gene not confidently named. The sample in question was whole blood, obtained in connection with sensitization to the hapten diphenylcyclopropenone (DPC). The CDR3 protein is CASSPPAESGGSIEQFF. The DNA reads as follows: TGTGCCAGCTCACCACCGGCGGAATCGGGTGGGTCGATTGAGCAGTTCTTC.